This is a list of T cell receptor beta chains from one sample in a study of neoadjuvant nivolumab and ipilimumab in lung cancer. Sequencing was performed with immunoSEQ multiplex PCR; in TCRdb, only in-frame clones are kept and a portion is missing. In the table there are about 27,000 clones, about 78% of which are singletons. The input for sequencing was tumor tissue, taken after neoadjuvant nivolumab, alone or with ipilimumab, at or shortly before surgery. These receptors all stem from an adult with non-small cell lung cancer. Each CDR3 is given with its conserved first and last residue. A D gene is named only where the DNA matches it firmly. Clone size is shown for a subset of rows, as once, few, many or a class of expanded clone.

v_gene,d_gene,j_gene,abundance,CDR3aa,CDR3nt
TRBV1,.,TRBJ1-2,.,CTSNQLMVGQTSGYTF,TGCACCAGCAACCAGTTAATGGTAGGGCAGACCTCTGGCTACACCTTC
TRBV11-2,.,TRBJ2-7,.,CASSLQTAYEQYF,TGTGCCAGCAGCCTCCAGACAGCCTACGAGCAGTACTTC
TRBV18,.,TRBJ1-5,few,CASSPEGILGPQHF,TGTGCCAGCTCACCGGAGGGTATCCTTGGGCCCCAGCATTTT
TRBV20-1,.,TRBJ2-2,.,CSAQGPGELFF,TGCAGTGCGCAGGGCCCCGGGGAGCTGTTTTTT
TRBV18,.,TRBJ2-2,.,CASSPRRENTGELFF,TGTGCCAGCTCACCACGAAGGGAAAACACCGGGGAGCTGTTTTTT
TRBV5-1,.,TRBJ1-1,once,CASSLGWGTEAFF,TGCGCCAGCAGCTTGGGGTGGGGCACTGAAGCTTTCTTT
TRBV5-1,.,TRBJ1-1,.,CASSLILARNTEAFF,TGCGCCAGCAGCCTCATCCTGGCTAGGAACACTGAAGCTTTCTTT
TRBV18,.,TRBJ2-3,once,CASSPSLTDTQYF,TGTGCCAGCTCACCAAGTCTCACAGATACGCAGTATTTT
TRBV28,.,TRBJ2-7,.,CASSFRGITYEQYF,TGTGCCAGCAGTTTCAGAGGGATTACCTACGAGCAGTACTTC
TRBV11-2,TRBD2,TRBJ2-7,.,CASSLSPSGAYEQYF,TGTGCCAGCAGCTTAAGCCCTAGCGGGGCCTACGAGCAGTACTTC
TRBV5-1,.,TRBJ1-5,.,CASSLGYNQPQHF,TGCGCCAGCAGCTTGGGTTACAATCAGCCCCAGCATTTT
TRBV28,.,TRBJ2-7,.,CASSLRGTNSYEQYF,TGTGCCAGCAGTTTGCGGGGTACTAATTCCTACGAGCAGTACTTC
TRBV5-1,.,TRBJ2-1,.,CASRLDEYNEQFF,TGCGCCAGCCGCCTTGACGAGTACAATGAGCAGTTCTTC
TRBV7-3,TRBD1,TRBJ2-1,.,CASSSRDRNNEQFF,TGTGCCAGCAGCTCCCGGGACAGGAACAATGAGCAGTTCTTC
TRBV6-1,.,TRBJ1-1,.,CASKMGVRNTEAFF,TGTGCCAGCAAGATGGGAGTTAGGAACACTGAAGCTTTCTTT
TRBV20-1,.,TRBJ1-2,few,CSARRGGGYTF,TGCAGTGCCCGTCGTGGGGGGGGCTACACCTTC
TRBV14,.,TRBJ1-1,few,CASSQANQNTEAFF,TGTGCCAGCAGCCAAGCGAACCAAAACACTGAAGCTTTCTTT
TRBV18,.,TRBJ2-5,.,CASSPGRIQETQYF,TGTGCCAGCTCACCGGGACGGATCCAAGAGACCCAGTACTTC
TRBV29-1,.,TRBJ2-3,.,CSSRGGSTDTQYF,TGCAGCTCTCGAGGCGGGAGCACAGATACGCAGTATTTT
TRBV6-1,TRBD1,TRBJ2-1,few,CAGTGYNEQFF,TGTGCCGGGACAGGCTACAATGAGCAGTTCTTC
TRBV7-3,.,TRBJ1-1,.,CASSSIHGTSKGF,TGTGCCAGCAGCTCTATACACGGGACTTCGAAGGGGTTT
TRBV27,TRBD2,TRBJ2-3,.,CASSPTRTSGGHNTDTQYF,TGTGCCAGCAGCCCTACCCGGACTAGCGGGGGGCACAACACAGATACGCAGTATTTT
TRBV7-7,.,TRBJ2-5,.,CASSLGEASQETQYF,TGTGCTAGCAGCTTAGGGGAAGCTTCTCAAGAGACCCAGTACTTC
TRBV7-2,TRBD2,TRBJ2-5,.,CASSLWVTSSETQYF,TGTGCCAGCAGCTTATGGGTGACTAGCTCGGAGACCCAGTACTTC
TRBV5-1,.,TRBJ2-7,.,CASSLDGPYEQYF,TGCGCCAGCAGCTTAGACGGACCCTACGAGCAGTACTTC
TRBV7-2,TRBD2,TRBJ2-1,.,CASSWTSGGGYEQFF,TGTGCCAGCAGCTGGACTAGCGGGGGGGGATATGAGCAGTTCTTC
TRBV5-6,.,TRBJ1-2,.,CASSLGRDYGYTF,TGTGCCAGCAGCTTGGGCAGAGACTATGGCTACACCTTC
TRBV30,TRBD2,TRBJ2-5,.,CAWSVRQRGEETQYF,TGTGCCTGGAGTGTACGTCAGCGGGGGGAAGAGACCCAGTACTTC
TRBV7-3,TRBD2,TRBJ2-1,.,CASSLGSTSGGNEQFF,TGTGCCAGCAGCTTAGGGTCGACTAGCGGGGGCAATGAGCAGTTCTTC
TRBV4-1,TRBD1,TRBJ1-1,.,CASSRGQGAGTEAFF,TGCGCCAGCAGCCGAGGACAGGGGGCCGGCACTGAAGCTTTCTTT
TRBV5-1,TRBD2,TRBJ2-5,.,CASSLGASGRETQYF,TGCGCCAGCAGCTTGGGGGCTAGCGGGCGAGAGACCCAGTACTTC
TRBV4-1,.,TRBJ2-4,.,CASSRRWGEFTKNIQYF,TGCGCCAGCAGCCGTAGATGGGGGGAGTTTACCAAAAACATTCAGTACTTC
TRBV7-2,.,TRBJ2-7,.,CASSPGAPYEQYF,TGTGCCAGCAGCCCTGGAGCTCCCTACGAGCAGTACTTC
TRBV14,.,TRBJ1-2,.,CASSRGQFWEGYTF,TGTGCCAGCAGCCGTGGACAGTTCTGGGAAGGCTACACCTTC
TRBV18,.,TRBJ1-1,once,CASSPPGVVTEAFF,TGTGCCAGCTCACCACCAGGAGTGGTTACTGAAGCTTTCTTT
TRBV7-7,TRBD1,TRBJ2-5,.,CASSSDRGETQYF,TGTGCTAGCAGTTCAGACAGGGGTGAGACCCAGTACTTC
TRBV28,.,TRBJ2-3,few,CASSSGTDTQYF,TGTGCCAGCAGCTCAGGGACAGATACGCAGTATTTT
TRBV7-9,.,TRBJ1-4,few,CASSPITQKLFF,TGTGCCAGCAGCCCCATTACCCAAAAACTGTTTTTT
TRBV2,.,TRBJ1-5,.,CASTGLGGNQPQHF,TGTGCCAGCACCGGATTGGGGGGGAATCAGCCCCAGCATTTT
TRBV5-1,TRBD1,TRBJ1-6,.,CASSLKGTGDNSPLHF,TGCGCCAGCAGCTTGAAGGGGACAGGGGATAATTCACCCCTCCACTTT
TRBV5-5,.,TRBJ1-1,.,CASSSRQDANTEAFF,TGTGCCAGCAGCTCCCGACAGGACGCGAACACTGAAGCTTTCTTT
TRBV18,TRBD1,TRBJ1-2,.,CASSRDSDGYTF,TGTGCCAGCTCGCGGGACAGTGATGGCTACACCTTC
TRBV5-6,.,TRBJ1-1,.,CASSLGGRMNTEAFF,TGTGCCAGCAGCTTGGGGGGCAGAATGAACACTGAAGCTTTCTTT
TRBV5-1,.,TRBJ1-5,.,CASSLEGYSNQPQHF,TGCGCCAGCAGCTTGGAAGGTTATAGCAATCAGCCCCAGCATTTT
TRBV14,.,TRBJ2-1,.,CASSQVRVGEQFF,TGTGCCAGCAGCCAAGTTCGGGTGGGTGAGCAGTTCTTC
TRBV5-4,.,TRBJ1-1,few,CASSLATGSEAFF,TGTGCCAGCAGCTTGGCCACCGGATCTGAAGCTTTCTTT
TRBV4-1,.,TRBJ2-7,.,CASSRDFSSYEQYF,TGCGCCAGCAGCCGGGACTTCAGCTCCTACGAGCAGTACTTC
TRBV11-1,TRBD1,TRBJ1-2,.,CASSADRASYTF,TGTGCCAGCAGCGCAGACAGGGCCAGCTACACCTTC